This T cell receptor (beta chain) is from a study of CD4 T cells in relation to SARS-CoV-2 and coronaviruses. Turning to the study itself: Shared crossreactive spike epitopes were mapped to their HLA restriction. The study, taken as a whole, reports: Culture-expanded clones reflect memory recall rather than primary priming during culture.

Profiling relied on immunoSEQ multiplex PCR, and the TCRdb table lists in-frame clones only, not all of them. The sample consists of about 65,000 clones, around 87% of them appearing once. Comment on this clone: As yet, its antigen is unknown.

The unexposed donors gave CD4+ T cells in about 2010-2018, prior to COVID-19. The CDR3 length is 16 residues. Per the germline V gene, CDR1 is SGHTA and CDR2 is FQGNSA. V trimming: 5 bases; J trimming: 2 bases; junction bases outside the gene matches: 7. The clonotype comes from a human donor in good health. The gene calls are TRBV7-2 and TRBJ2-3; 10 nucleotides agree with TRBD2. Sequenced material: memory CD4+ T cells from PBMCs. The chain's CDR3 is CASSPRTSGHTDTQYF. CDR3 DNA: TGTGCCAGCAGCCCCCGGACTAGCGGACACACAGATACGCAGTATTTT.